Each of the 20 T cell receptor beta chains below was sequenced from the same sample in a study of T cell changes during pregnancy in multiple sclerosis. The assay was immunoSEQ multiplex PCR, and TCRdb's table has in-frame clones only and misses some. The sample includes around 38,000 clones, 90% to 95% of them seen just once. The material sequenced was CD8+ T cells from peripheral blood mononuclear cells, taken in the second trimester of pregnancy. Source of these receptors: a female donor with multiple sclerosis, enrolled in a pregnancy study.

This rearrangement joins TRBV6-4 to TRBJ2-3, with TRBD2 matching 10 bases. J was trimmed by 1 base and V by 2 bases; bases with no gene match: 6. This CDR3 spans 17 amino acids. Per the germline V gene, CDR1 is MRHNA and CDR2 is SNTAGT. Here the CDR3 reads CASSDLPGTSGTDTQYF. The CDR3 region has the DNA TGTGCCAGCAGTGACCTTCCGGGGACTAGCGGCACAGATACGCAGTATTTT.

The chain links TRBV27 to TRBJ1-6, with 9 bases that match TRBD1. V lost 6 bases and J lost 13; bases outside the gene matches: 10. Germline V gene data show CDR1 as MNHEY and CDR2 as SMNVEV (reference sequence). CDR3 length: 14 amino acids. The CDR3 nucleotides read TGTGCCAGCAGACCCGGGACAGGGATAAATCCCCTCCACTTT. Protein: CASRPGTGINPLHF.

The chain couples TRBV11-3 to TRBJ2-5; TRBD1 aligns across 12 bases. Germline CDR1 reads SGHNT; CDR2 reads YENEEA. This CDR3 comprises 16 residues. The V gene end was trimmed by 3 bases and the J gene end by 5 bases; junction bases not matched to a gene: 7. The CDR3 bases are TGTGCCAGCAGCTTTGGGGACAGGGGGCGATGGGAGACCCAGTACTTC. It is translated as CASSFGDRGRWETQYF.

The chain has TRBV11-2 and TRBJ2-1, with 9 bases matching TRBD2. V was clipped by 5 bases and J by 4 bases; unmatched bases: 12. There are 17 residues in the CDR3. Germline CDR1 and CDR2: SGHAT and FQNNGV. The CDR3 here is CASSPIYASGDYNEQFF. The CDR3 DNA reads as TGTGCCAGCAGCCCCATTTACGCTAGCGGGGATTACAATGAGCAGTTCTTC.

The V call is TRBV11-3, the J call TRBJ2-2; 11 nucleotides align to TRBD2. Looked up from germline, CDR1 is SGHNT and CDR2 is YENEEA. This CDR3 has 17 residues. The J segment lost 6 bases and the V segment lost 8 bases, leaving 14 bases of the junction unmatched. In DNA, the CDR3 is TGTGCCAGCTCCCTAGGGGGGCTAGCGGGGGGACCCGGGGAGCTGTTTTTT. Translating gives CASSLGGLAGGPGELFF.

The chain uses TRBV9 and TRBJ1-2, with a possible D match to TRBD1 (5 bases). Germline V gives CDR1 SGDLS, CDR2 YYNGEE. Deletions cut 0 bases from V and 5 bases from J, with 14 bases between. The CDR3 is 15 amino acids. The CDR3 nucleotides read TGTGCCAGCAGCGTAGAATACGGGGGGGGATATGGCTACACCTTC. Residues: CASSVEYGGGYGYTF. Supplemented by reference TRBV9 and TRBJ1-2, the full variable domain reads DSGVTQTPKHLITATGQRVTLRCSPRSGDLSVYWYQQSLDQGLQFLIQYYNGEERAKGNILERFSAQQFPDLHSELNLSSLELGDSALYFCASSVEYGGGYGYTFGSGTRLTVV.

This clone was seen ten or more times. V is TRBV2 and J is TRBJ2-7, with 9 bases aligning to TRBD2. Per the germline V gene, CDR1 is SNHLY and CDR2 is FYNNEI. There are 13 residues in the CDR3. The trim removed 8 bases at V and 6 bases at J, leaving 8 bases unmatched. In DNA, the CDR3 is TGTGCCAGCTCTGACGGCGGGAGGGGCGAGCAGTACTTC. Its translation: CASSDGGRGEQYF.

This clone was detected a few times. CDR3 sequence (DNA): TGTGCCAGCAGTTTATCGGCGGCAGCTAATTCACCCCTCCACTTT. This encodes CASSLSAAANSPLHF. J is TRBJ1-6 and V is TRBV27; D gene uncertain. CDR1 is MNHEY, CDR2 SMNVEV, per germline (reference sequence). The CDR3 is 15 amino acids. Trimming took 0 bases from V and 6 from J, leaving 9 bases between them.

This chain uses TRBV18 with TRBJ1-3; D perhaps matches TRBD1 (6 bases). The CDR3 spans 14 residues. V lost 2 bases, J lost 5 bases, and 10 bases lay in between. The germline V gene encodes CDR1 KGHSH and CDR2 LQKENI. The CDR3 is CASSPWTDRNTIYF. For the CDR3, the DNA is TGTGCCAGCTCACCATGGACAGATAGAAACACCATATATTTT.

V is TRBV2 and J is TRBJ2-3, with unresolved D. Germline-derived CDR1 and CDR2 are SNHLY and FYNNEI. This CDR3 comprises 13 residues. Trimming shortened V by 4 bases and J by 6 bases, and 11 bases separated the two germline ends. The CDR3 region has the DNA TGTGCCAGCAGTGTGAGTGGTTTCGATACGCAGTATTTT. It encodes CASSVSGFDTQYF.

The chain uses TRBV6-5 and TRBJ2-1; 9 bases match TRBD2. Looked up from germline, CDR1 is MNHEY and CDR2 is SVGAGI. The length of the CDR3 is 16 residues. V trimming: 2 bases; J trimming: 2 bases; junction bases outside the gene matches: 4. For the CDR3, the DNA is TGTGCCAGCAGTTACGGGGCTAGCGGGACCTACAATGAGCAGTTCTTC. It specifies CASSYGASGTYNEQFF.

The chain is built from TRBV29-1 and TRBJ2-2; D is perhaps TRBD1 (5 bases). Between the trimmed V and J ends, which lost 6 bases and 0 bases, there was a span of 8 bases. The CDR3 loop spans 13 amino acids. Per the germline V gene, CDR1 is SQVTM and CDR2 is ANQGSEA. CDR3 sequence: CSVTDANTGELFF. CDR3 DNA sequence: TGCAGCGTGACAGATGCGAACACCGGGGAGCTGTTTTTT.

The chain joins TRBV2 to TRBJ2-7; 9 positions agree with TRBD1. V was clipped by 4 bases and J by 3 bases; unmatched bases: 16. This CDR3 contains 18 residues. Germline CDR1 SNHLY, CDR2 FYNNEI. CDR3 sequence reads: CASSGPGTGRFHGYEQYF. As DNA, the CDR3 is TGTGCCAGCAGTGGACCCGGGACAGGGAGGTTCCATGGCTACGAGCAGTACTTC.

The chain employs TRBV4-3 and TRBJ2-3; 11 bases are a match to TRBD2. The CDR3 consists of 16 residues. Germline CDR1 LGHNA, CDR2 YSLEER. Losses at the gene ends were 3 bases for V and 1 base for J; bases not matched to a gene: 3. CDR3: CASSQALAGGTDTQYF. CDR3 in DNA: TGCGCCAGCAGCCAGGCACTAGCGGGGGGCACAGATACGCAGTATTTT.

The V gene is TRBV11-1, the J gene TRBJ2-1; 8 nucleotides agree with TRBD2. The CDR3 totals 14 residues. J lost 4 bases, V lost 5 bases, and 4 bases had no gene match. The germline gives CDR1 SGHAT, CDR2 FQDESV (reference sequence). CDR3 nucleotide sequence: TGTGCCAGCAGCCTTAGCGGGGATTACAATGAGCAGTTCTTC. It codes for CASSLSGDYNEQFF.

CDR3 nucleotide sequence: TGTGCCAGCAGCTTAGAGAGCAGGGGAAAACTGTTTTTT. Protein sequence: CASSLESRGKLFF. This sequence joins TRBV7-9 and TRBJ1-4, with a possible D match to TRBD1 (6 bases). Trimming took off 1 base at V and 10 bases at J, with 10 bases between the two ends. The CDR3 sequence is 13 residues long. The germline V gene encodes CDR1 SEHNR and CDR2 FQNEAQ (reference sequence).

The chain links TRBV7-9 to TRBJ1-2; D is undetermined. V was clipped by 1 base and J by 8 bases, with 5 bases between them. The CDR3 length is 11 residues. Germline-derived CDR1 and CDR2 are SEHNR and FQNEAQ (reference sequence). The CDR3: CASSLGAGYTF. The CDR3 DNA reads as TGTGCCAGCAGCTTAGGGGCAGGCTACACCTTC.

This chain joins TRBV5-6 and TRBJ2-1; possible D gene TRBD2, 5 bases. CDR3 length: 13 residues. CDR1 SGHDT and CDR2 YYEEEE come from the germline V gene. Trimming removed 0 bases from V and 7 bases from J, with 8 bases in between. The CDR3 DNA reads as TGTGCCAGCAGCTTGGCTGGCGGGAATGAGCAGTTCTTC. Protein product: CASSLAGGNEQFF.

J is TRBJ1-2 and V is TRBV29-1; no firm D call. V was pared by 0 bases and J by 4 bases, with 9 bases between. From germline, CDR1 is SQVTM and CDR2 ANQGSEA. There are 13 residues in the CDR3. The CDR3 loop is CSVEDHRSYGYTF. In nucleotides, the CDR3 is TGCAGCGTTGAAGATCACAGATCCTATGGCTACACCTTC.

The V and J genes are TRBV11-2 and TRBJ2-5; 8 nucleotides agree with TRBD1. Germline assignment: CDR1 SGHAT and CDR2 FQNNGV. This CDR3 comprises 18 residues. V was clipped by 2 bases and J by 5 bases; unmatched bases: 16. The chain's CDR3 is CASSLSLGTGQWRETQYF. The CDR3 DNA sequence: TGTGCCAGCAGCTTATCCCTGGGGACAGGTCAATGGAGGGAGACCCAGTACTTC.